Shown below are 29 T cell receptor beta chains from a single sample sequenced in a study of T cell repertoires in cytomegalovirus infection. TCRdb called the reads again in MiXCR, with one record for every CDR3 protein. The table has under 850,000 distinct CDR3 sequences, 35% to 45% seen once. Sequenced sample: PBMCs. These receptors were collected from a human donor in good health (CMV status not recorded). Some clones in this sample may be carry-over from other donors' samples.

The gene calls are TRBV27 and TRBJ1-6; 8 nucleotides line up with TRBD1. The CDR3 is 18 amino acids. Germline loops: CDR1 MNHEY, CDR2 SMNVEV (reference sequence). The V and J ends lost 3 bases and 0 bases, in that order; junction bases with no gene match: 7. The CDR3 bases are TGTGCCAGCAGTTTCAACGGACAGGGTTTCTCCTATAATTCACCCCTCCACTTT. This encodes CASSFNGQGFSYNSPLHF.

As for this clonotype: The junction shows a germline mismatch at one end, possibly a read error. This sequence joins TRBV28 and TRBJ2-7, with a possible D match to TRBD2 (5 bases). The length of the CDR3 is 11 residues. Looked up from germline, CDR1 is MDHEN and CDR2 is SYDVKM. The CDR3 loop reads CASTAVGSESF. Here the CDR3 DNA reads TGTGCCAGCACAGCGGTTGGGTCTGAGTCCTTC.

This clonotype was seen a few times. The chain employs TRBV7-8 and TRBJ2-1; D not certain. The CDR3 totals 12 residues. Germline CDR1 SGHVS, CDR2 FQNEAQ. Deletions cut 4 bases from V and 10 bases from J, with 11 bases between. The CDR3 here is CASSSQSAEQFF. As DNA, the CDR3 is TGTGCCAGCAGCTCACAGAGCGCGGAGCAGTTCTTC.

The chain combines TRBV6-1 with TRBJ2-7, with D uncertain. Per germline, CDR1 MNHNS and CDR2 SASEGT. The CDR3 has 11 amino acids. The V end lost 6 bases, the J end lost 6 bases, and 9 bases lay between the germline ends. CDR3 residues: CASRKESEQYF. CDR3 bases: TGTGCCAGCAGGAAAGAGAGCGAGCAGTACTTC.

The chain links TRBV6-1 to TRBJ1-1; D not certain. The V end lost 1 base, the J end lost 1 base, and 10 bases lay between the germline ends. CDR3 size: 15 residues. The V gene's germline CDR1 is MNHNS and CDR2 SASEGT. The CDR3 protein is CASSEGSASNTEAFF. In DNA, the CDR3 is TGTGCCAGCAGTGAAGGTTCAGCTTCGAACACTGAAGCTTTCTTT.

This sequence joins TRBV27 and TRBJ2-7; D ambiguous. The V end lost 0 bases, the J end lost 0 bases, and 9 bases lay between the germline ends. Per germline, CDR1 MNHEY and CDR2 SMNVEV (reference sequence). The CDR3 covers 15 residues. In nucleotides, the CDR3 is TGTGCCAGCAGTTTATCGATCCAGAACTCCTACGAGCAGTACTTC. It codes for CASSLSIQNSYEQYF.

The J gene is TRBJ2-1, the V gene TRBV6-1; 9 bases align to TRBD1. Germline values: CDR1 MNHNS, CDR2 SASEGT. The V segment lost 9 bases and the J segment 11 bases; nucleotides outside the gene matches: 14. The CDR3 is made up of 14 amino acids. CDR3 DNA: TGTGCCAGTGTGACAGGGGGTTTTAGGAATAAGCAGTTCTTC. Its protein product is CASVTGGFRNKQFF.

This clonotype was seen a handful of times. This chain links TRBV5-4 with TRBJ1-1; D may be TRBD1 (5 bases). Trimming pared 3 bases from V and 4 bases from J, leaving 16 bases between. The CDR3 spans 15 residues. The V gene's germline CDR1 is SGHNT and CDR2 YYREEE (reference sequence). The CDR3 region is CASSWEGPRSTEAFF. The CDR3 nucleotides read TGTGCCAGCAGCTGGGAGGGACCCCGGAGCACTGAAGCTTTCTTT.

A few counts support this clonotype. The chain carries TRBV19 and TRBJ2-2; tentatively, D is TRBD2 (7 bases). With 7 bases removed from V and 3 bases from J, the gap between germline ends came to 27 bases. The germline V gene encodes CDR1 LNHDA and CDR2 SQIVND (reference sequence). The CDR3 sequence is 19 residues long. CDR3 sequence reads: CASKRLRGGWGNDTGELFF. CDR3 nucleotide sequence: TGTGCCAGTAAGCGCCTTCGCGGGGGCTGGGGTAATGACACCGGGGAGCTGTTTTTT.

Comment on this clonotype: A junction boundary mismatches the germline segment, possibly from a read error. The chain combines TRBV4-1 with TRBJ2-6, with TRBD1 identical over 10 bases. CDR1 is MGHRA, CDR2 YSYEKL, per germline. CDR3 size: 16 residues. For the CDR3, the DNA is TGCGCCAGCAGCCAGACAGGGGGCTCTGGGGCCAACGTCATGACTTTC. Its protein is CASSQTGGSGANVMTF.

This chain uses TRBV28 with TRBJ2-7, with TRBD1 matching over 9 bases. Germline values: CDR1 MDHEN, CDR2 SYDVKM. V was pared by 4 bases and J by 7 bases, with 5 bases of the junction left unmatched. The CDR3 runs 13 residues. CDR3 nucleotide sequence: TGTGCCAGCAGTTCACAGGGGGCGGGGGAGCAGTACTTC. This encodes CASSSQGAGEQYF.

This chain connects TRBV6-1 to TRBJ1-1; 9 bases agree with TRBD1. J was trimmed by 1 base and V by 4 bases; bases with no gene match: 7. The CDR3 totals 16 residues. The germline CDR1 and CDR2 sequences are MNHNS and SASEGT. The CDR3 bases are TGTGCCAGCAGTGGGGACAGGGAAGTTTGGAACACTGAAGCTTTCTTT. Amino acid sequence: CASSGDREVWNTEAFF.

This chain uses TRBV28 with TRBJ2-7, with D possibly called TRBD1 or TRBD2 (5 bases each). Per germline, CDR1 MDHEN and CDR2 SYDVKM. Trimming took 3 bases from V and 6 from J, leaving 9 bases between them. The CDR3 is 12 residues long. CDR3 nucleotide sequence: TGTGCCAGCAGTTTGCTCGGGGCCGAGCAGTACTTC. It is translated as CASSLLGAEQYF.

CDR3 DNA: TGCGCCAGCAGCCAAACGAGCTCCTATAATTCACCCCTCCACTTT. It codes for CASSQTSSYNSPLHF. The rearrangement uses TRBV4-1 and TRBJ1-6; D not certain. The CDR3 is 15 residues long. Trimming removed 2 bases from V and 0 bases from J, with 5 bases in between. The germline V gene has CDR1 MGHRA and CDR2 YSYEKL.

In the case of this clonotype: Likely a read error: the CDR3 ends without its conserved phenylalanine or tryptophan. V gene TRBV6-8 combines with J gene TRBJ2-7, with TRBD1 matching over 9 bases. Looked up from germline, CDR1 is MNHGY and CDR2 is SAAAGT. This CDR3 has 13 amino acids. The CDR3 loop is CASSRGQGYVQYL. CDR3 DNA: TGTGCCAGCAGTAGGGGACAGGGTTACGTGCAGTACTTA.

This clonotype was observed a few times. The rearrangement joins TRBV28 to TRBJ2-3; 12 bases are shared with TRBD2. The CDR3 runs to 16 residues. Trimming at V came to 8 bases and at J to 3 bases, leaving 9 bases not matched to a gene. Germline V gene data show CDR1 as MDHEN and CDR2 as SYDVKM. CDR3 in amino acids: CASGTSGGSRTDTQYF. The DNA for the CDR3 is TGTGCCAGCGGAACTAGCGGGGGGAGTAGGACAGATACGCAGTATTTT. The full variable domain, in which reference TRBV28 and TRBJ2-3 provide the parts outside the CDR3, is DVKVTQSSRYLVKRTGEKVFLECVQDMDHENMFWYRQDPGLGLRLIYFSYDVKMKEKGDIPEGYSVSREKKERFSLILESASTNQTSMYLCASGTSGGSRTDTQYFGPGTRLTVL.

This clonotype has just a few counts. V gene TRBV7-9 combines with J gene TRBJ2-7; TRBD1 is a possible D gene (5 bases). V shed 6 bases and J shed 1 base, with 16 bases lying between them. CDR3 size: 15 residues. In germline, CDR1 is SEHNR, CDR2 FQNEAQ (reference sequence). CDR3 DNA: TGTGCCAGCAGGTCCGAAAGTGCAGGGTCCTACGAGCAGTACTTC. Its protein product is CASRSESAGSYEQYF. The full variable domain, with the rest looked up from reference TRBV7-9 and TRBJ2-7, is DTGVSQNPRHKITKRGQNVTFRCDPISEHNRLYWYRQTLGQGPEFLTYFQNEAQLEKSRLLSDRFSAERPKGSFSTLEIQRTEQGDSAMYLCASRSESAGSYEQYFGPGTRLTVT.

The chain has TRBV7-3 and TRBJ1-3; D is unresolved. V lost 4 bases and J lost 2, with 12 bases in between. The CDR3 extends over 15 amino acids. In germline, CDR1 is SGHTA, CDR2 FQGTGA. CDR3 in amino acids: CASSSDRHPGNTIYF. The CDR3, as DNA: TGTGCCAGCAGCTCTGACCGACACCCTGGAAACACCATATATTTT.

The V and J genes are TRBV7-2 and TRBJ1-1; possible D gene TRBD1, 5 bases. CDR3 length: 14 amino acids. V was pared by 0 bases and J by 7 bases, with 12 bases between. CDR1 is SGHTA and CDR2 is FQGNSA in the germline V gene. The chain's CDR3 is CASSLALAGREAFF. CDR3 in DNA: TGTGCCAGCAGCTTAGCTCTGGCAGGGCGTGAAGCTTTCTTT.

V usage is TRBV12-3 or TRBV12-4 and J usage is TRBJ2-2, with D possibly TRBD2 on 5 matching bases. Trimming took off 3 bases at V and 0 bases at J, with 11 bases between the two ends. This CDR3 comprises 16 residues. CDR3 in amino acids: CASSLRADANTGELFF. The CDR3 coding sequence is TGTGCCAGCAGTTTGCGAGCGGACGCGAACACCGGGGAGCTGTTTTTT.

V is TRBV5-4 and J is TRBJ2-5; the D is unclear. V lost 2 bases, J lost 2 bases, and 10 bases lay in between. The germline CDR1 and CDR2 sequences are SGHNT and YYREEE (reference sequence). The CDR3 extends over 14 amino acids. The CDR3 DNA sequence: TGTGCCAGCAGCTTTTTAAACAGTCAAGAGACCCAGTACTTC. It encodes CASSFLNSQETQYF. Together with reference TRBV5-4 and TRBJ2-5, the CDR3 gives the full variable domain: ETGVTQSPTHLIKTRGQQVTLRCSSQSGHNTVSWYQQALGQGPQFIFQYYREEENGRGNFPPRFSGLQFPNYSSELNVNALELDDSALYLCASSFLNSQETQYFGPGTRLLVL.

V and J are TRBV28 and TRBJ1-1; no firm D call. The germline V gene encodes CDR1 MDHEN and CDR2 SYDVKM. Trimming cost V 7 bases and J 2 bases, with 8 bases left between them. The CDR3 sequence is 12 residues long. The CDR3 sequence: CASTPRNTEAFF. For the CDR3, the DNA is TGTGCCAGCACCCCCCGCAACACTGAAGCTTTCTTT.

CDR3 sequence (DNA): TGCGCCAGCAGCCAAGCGGCCTCTGGGGGCACCTACGAGCAGTACTTC. Translation gives CASSQAASGGTYEQYF. This rearrangement joins TRBV4-1 to TRBJ2-7; possibly TRBD1 for D (6 bases). V lost 1 base to trimming and J lost 2 bases, with 15 bases between them. Germline CDR1 reads MGHRA; CDR2 reads YSYEKL. The CDR3 has 16 residues.

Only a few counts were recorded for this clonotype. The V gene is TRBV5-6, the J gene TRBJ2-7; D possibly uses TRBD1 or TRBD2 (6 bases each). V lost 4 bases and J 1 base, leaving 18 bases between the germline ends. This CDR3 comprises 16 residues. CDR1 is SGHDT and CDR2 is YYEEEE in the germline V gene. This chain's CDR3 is CASSPYQGGRSYEQYF. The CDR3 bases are TGTGCCAGCAGCCCCTACCAAGGGGGGAGGTCCTACGAGCAGTACTTC.

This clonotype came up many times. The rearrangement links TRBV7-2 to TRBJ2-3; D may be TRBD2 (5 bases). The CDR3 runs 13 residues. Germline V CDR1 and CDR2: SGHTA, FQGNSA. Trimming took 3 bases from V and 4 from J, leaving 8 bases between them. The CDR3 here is CASSFSESDTQYF. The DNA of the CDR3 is TGTGCCAGCAGCTTTAGCGAGTCAGATACGCAGTATTTT.

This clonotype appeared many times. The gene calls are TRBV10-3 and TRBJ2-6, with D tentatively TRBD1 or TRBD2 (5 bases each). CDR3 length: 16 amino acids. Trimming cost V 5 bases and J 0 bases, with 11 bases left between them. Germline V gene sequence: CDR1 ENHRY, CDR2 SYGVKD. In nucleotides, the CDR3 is TGTGCCATCAGTTCCGGGGACCTCTCTGGGGCCAACGTCCTGACTTTC. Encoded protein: CAISSGDLSGANVLTF.

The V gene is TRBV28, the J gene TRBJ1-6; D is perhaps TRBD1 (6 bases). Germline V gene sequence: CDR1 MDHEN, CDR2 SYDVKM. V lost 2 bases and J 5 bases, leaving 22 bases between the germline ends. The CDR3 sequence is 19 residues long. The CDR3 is CASSLSWGGEGADNSPLHF. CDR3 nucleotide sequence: TGTGCCAGCAGTTTAAGTTGGGGGGGCGAGGGAGCTGATAATTCACCCCTCCACTTT.

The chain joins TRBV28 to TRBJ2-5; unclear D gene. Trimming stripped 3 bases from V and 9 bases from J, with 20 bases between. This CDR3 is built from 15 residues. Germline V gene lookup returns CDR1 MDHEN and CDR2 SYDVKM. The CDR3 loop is CASSLVIGRGYPQYF. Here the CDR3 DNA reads TGTGCCAGCAGTTTGGTCATAGGAAGAGGTTATCCCCAGTACTTC.

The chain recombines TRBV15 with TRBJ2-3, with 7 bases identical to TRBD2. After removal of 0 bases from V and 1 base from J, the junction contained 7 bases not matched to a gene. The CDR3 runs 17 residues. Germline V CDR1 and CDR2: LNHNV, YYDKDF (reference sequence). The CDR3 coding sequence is TGTGCCACCAGCAGAGATCTGGGTGGGGGGGGCACAGATACGCAGTATTTT. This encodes CATSRDLGGGGTDTQYF.